These 5 T cell receptor beta chains were all obtained from the same sample, sequenced in a study of CD8+CD57+ T cells in acquired aplastic anemia. The study profiled TCR beta VDJ and CDR3 using genomic DNA as template. TCRdb re-called the reads with MiXCR, one entry per CDR3 protein. The data show about 180,000 distinct CDR3 sequences, about 50% seen once. CD8+CD57+ cell expansion, shown by flow cytometry, had occurred in the patients selected for sequencing. Input material: sorted CD4+, CD8+, or CD8+CD57+ T cells (not recorded which) from PBMCs. The origin of the receptors is a human donor with aplastic anemia.

V usage is TRBV5-1 and J usage is TRBJ1-6, with D perhaps TRBD1 (5 bases). The CDR3 covers 13 residues. CDR1 is SGHRS, CDR2 YFSETQ, per germline. V gave up 1 base and J gave up 13 bases, with 12 bases separating them. In DNA, the CDR3 is TGCGCCAGCAGCTTGTCTAGGGACCACCCCCTCCACTTT. As protein: CASSLSRDHPLHF. Complete variable domain (other parts from reference TRBV5-1 and TRBJ1-6): KAGVTQTPRYLIKTRGQQVTLSCSPISGHRSVSWYQQTPGQGLQFLFEYFSETQRNKGNFPGRFSGRQFSNSRSEMNVSTLELGDSALYLCASSLSRDHPLHFGNGTRLTVT.

The genes are TRBV6-1 and TRBJ2-2; TRBD1 aligns across 9 bases. This CDR3 has 16 amino acids. CDR1 and CDR2 from the germline V gene are MNHNS and SASEGT. The trim removed 8 bases at V and 5 bases at J, leaving 12 bases unmatched. The CDR3 bases are TGTGCCAGCGGGAGACGCGGACAGGGGATTACCGGGGAGCTGTTTTTT. Protein sequence: CASGRRGQGITGELFF.

This clonotype was detected a few times. The V and J genes are TRBV7-2 and TRBJ2-7, with D maybe TRBD1 (5 bases). The CDR3 is 14 amino acids. The germline V gene encodes CDR1 SGHTA and CDR2 FQGNSA. V dropped 1 base and J dropped 2 bases, with 9 bases sitting between them. The CDR3 region is CASSLVPGTYEQYF. The CDR3 DNA sequence: TGTGCCAGCAGCTTAGTGCCAGGGACCTACGAGCAGTACTTC.

The J gene is TRBJ2-7, the V gene TRBV19; 9 bases align to TRBD2. Germline V gene lookup returns CDR1 LNHDA and CDR2 SQIVND (reference sequence). The CDR3 has 16 residues. V was clipped by 5 bases and J by 7 bases; unmatched bases: 15. This CDR3 reads CASSPFLAGERGEQYF. Written as DNA, the CDR3 is TGTGCCAGTAGTCCTTTCTTAGCGGGGGAGCGTGGAGAGCAGTACTTC. Variable domain in full (rest from reference TRBV19 and TRBJ2-7): DGGITQSPKYLFRKEGQNVTLSCEQNLNHDAMYWYRQDPGQGLRLIYYSQIVNDFQKGDIAEGYSVSREKKESFPLTVTSAQKNPTAFYLCASSPFLAGERGEQYFGPGTRLTVT.

Ten or more counts support this clonotype. The chain carries TRBV28 and TRBJ2-7; TRBD1 agrees at 7 bases. Germline lookup yields CDR1 MDHEN and CDR2 SYDVKM. The CDR3 totals 16 residues. V lost 6 bases and J lost 0; bases outside the gene matches: 11. The DNA for the CDR3 is TGTGCCAGCAGATTAGGAGGACAGGCGAGCTCCTACGAGCAGTACTTC. It yields the protein CASRLGGQASSYEQYF.